This T cell receptor (beta chain) was identified in a study of blood T cell repertoires in COVID-19. Background on the study: Donors in the United States, Italy and Spain gave samples during acute or convalescent COVID-19. Sources were T cells, B-cell-depleted T cells, or PBMCs; the material itself was cDNA or gDNA.

The CDR3 covers 16 residues. Germline assignment: CDR1 SGDLS and CDR2 YYNGEE. V was clipped by 2 bases and J by 5 bases; unmatched bases: 8. Authors' data handling: Counts of nucleated cells, estimated from reference gene primer amplification, were obtained. Clones were read by immunoSEQ multiplex PCR, and TCRdb kept only the in-frame ones, dropping some. V, J and clone size are taken as reported in that table, and D and trimming were inferred from the DNA itself. The sample has 200,000 to 250,000 clones, 80% to 90% seen once; the top ten hold 3.5% to 4.5%. The sequenced material came from peripheral blood. The chain has TRBV9 and TRBJ2-2; 8 nucleotides line up with TRBD1. The sequence derives from a man aged 50 to 60 with acute or convalescent COVID-19. CDR3 nucleotide sequence: TGTGCCAGCAGCGTTTTTAAAACAGGGGGTACCGGGGAGCTGTTTTTT. Its protein is CASSVFKTGGTGELFF.